This T cell receptor (beta chain) was sequenced during a study of blood T cell repertoires in COVID-19. Study in general: Samples came from the United States, Italy and Spain, spanning acute and convalescent COVID-19. T cells, B-cell-depleted T cells, or PBMCs provided the cDNA or gDNA that served as material.

In the original analysis: Nucleated cell counts were estimated from reference gene primer amplification. This table comes from immunoSEQ multiplex PCR, and its TCRdb copy is limited to in-frame clones, with some not included. V, J and clone size are those of that table, while D and trimming were read from the DNA. This sample yields 150,000 to 200,000 clones, of which 80% to 85% are seen a single time; 4.5% to 6.5% belongs to the top ten. V dropped 4 bases and J dropped 5 bases, with 16 bases sitting between them. The CDR3 contains 15 residues. Germline V gene data show CDR1 as MNHEY and CDR2 as SVGEGT.

The specimen sequenced was peripheral blood. This sequence joins TRBV6-2 or TRBV6-3 and TRBJ2-3; D is possibly TRBD2 (7 bases). The TCR originated in a woman younger than 45 with acute or convalescent COVID-19. CDR3 loop: CASSSVGGGGDTQYF. The CDR3 DNA reads as TGTGCCAGCAGTTCCGTGGGGGGCGGGGGAGATACGCAGTATTTT.